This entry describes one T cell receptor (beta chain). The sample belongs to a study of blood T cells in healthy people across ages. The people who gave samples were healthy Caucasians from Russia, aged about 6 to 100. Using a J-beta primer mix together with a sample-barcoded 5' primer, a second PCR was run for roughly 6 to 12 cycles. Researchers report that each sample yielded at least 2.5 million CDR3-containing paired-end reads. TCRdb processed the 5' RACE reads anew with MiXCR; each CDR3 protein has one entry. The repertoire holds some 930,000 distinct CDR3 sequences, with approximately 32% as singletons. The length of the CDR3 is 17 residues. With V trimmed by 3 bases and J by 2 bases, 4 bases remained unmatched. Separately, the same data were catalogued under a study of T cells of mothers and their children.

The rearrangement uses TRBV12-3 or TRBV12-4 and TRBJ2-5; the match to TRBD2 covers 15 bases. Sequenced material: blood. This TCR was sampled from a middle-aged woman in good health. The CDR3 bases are TGTGCCAGCAGTTTTTGGGGACTAGCGGGGGGTCAAGAGACCCAGTACTTC. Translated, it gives CASSFWGLAGGQETQYF.